This T cell receptor beta chain was retrieved from a study of long-term antiretroviral therapy in people with HIV. As concerns this clone: Its antigen remains unidentified.

Study-level findings and limits: Researchers lacked any data on ART adherence, viral resistance or therapy changes.

The run of the v3.0 immunoSEQ assay was at survey level. Libraries were prepared by immunoSEQ multiplex PCR; TCRdb keeps only in-frame clonotypes and omits some of them. The sample carries approximately 16,000 clones, 70% to 80% recorded once. At least two post-ART and at least one pre-ART PBMC sample were available for each donor. This sequence was found in a middle-aged man with HIV. Sequencing was performed on unsorted PBMCs, taken 2.1 years after starting antiretroviral therapy.

The CDR3 spells CASSPTGGPHTGELFF. CDR3 nucleotides: TGCGCCAGCAGCCCGACGGGGGGTCCCCACACCGGGGAGCTGTTTTTT. V usage is TRBV4-1 and J usage is TRBJ2-2; 7 bases are a match to TRBD2. V shed 4 bases, J shed 3 bases, and the junction held 8 bases outside the gene matches. The V gene's germline CDR1 is MGHRA and CDR2 YSYEKL. CDR3 length equals 16 residues.